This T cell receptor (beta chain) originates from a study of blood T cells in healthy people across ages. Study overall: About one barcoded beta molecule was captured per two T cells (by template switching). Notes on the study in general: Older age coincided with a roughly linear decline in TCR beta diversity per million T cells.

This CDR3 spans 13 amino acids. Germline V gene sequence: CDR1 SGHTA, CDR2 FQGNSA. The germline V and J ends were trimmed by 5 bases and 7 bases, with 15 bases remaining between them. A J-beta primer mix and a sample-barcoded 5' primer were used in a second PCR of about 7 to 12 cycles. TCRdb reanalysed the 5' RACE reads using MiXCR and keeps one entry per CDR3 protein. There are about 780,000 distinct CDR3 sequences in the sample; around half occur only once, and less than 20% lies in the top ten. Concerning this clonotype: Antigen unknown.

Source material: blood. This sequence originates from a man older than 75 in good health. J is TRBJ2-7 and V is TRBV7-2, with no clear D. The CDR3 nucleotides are TGTGCCAGCAGCCTCTCGATAAGCCTGGAGCAGTACTTC. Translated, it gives CASSLSISLEQYF.